The clone carrying this T cell receptor beta chain came up once. Its specificity is unknown. TCRdb analysed the reads with MiXCR anew, one entry per CDR3 protein. The data show roughly 720,000 distinct CDR3 sequences, under 40% seen once. The record originates from a study of T cell repertoires in cytomegalovirus infection. Germline trimming cut 0 bases from V and 3 bases from J; bases unmatched to any gene: 0. Per the germline V gene, CDR1 is GTSNPN and CDR2 is SVGIG (reference sequence). The CDR3 sequence is 14 residues long. Study-wide results and caveats: Cumulative frequency (of public TCR beta family members) identified carriers of CMV plus the relevant HLA.

The chain couples TRBV30 to TRBJ2-2, with 8 positions matching TRBD2. Sequenced material: PBMCs. The clonotype originates from a human donor in good health (CMV status not recorded). Some clones in this sample may be carry-over from other donors' samples. CDR3 sequence reads: CAWSVLADTGELFF. CDR3 sequence (DNA): TGTGCCTGGAGTGTACTAGCGGACACCGGGGAGCTGTTTTTT.